This T cell receptor beta chain was sequenced during a study of identifying expanded T cells in peripheral blood. The study, taken as a whole, reports: Roughly 2-week clone count variance significantly increased as total template count grew.

This CDR3 has 16 residues. In germline, CDR1 is SGHVS, CDR2 FQNEAQ. V lost 6 bases to trimming and J lost 6 bases, with 20 bases between them. Profiling relied on immunoSEQ multiplex PCR, and the TCRdb table lists in-frame clones only, not all of them. Among approximately 110,000 clones listed, 75% to 90% were seen once. Turning to this clone: Its antigen remains unidentified.

The sample consisted of blood. The chain carries TRBV7-8 and TRBJ2-2; TRBD1 might be the D (6 bases). The origin of this receptor is a person between 18 and 69 years old in good health. The CDR3 is CASRPTGSLVSGELFF. The CDR3 DNA reads TGTGCCAGCAGGCCTACAGGGAGTCTTGTGTCCGGGGAGCTGTTTTTT. The entire variable domain, with the rest obtained from reference TRBV7-8 and TRBJ2-2, is as follows: GAGVSQSPRYKVAKRGQDVALRCDPISGHVSLFWYQQALGQGPEFLTYFQNEAQLDKSGLPSDRFFAERPEGSVSTLKIQRTQQEDSAVYLCASRPTGSLVSGELFFGEGSRLTVL.